This is a list of T cell receptor beta chains from one sample in a study of PD-L1 blockade in urothelial cancer. This table comes from immunoSEQ multiplex PCR, and its TCRdb copy is limited to in-frame clones, with some not included. The table lists 50,000 to 60,000 clones, roughly 91% of them singletons. The sequencing used PBMCs, collected around atezolizumab (anti-PD-L1) treatment. These receptors came from a man in his sixties with urothelial cancer. Each CDR3 is given with its conserved first and last residue. The D gene is left open where the match is weak. Size is stated for part of the rows, as once, few or many counts, or as a class when the clone is expanded.

j_gene: TRBJ2-3; abundance: NA; v_gene: TRBV5-4; d_gene: TRBD2; CDR3aa: CASSDTSARTDTQYF; CDR3nt: TGTGCCAGCAGCGATACTAGCGCACGCACAGATACGCAGTATTTT
j_gene: TRBJ2-3; abundance: NA; v_gene: TRBV2; d_gene: TRBD2; CDR3aa: CASRELAGKDTQYF; CDR3nt: TGTGCCAGCAGGGAACTAGCGGGAAAAGATACGCAGTATTTT
j_gene: TRBJ1-5; abundance: few; v_gene: TRBV7-9; d_gene: NA; CDR3aa: CASSRDNQPQHF; CDR3nt: TGTGCCAGCAGTCGGGACAATCAGCCCCAGCATTTT
j_gene: TRBJ2-6; abundance: NA; v_gene: TRBV10-3; d_gene: TRBD2; CDR3aa: CAISDPTSGSLSGANVLTF; CDR3nt: TGTGCCATCAGTGACCCCACTAGCGGGTCACTCTCTGGGGCCAACGTCCTGACTTTC
j_gene: TRBJ2-7; abundance: NA; v_gene: TRBV5-1; d_gene: TRBD2; CDR3aa: CASSPSGTSYYEQYF; CDR3nt: TGCGCCAGCTCTCCCTCCGGGACTAGCTACTACGAGCAGTACTTC
j_gene: TRBJ2-3; abundance: NA; v_gene: TRBV18; d_gene: NA; CDR3aa: CASSPPSRVSTDTQYF; CDR3nt: TGTGCCAGCTCACCACCGAGCAGGGTTAGCACAGATACGCAGTATTTT
j_gene: TRBJ2-3; abundance: NA; v_gene: TRBV4-3; d_gene: NA; CDR3aa: CASSQDLRGGTDTQYF; CDR3nt: TGCGCCAGCAGCCAAGATTTGCGGGGAGGCACAGATACGCAGTATTTT
j_gene: TRBJ1-3; abundance: NA; v_gene: TRBV6-5; d_gene: NA; CDR3aa: CASSYSPGVGTIYF; CDR3nt: TGTGCCAGCAGTTACTCACCGGGGGTCGGCACCATATATTTT
j_gene: TRBJ2-7; abundance: NA; v_gene: TRBV28; d_gene: NA; CDR3aa: CASSLGGASPYEQYF; CDR3nt: TGTGCCAGCAGTTTAGGGGGCGCCAGTCCCTACGAGCAGTACTTC
j_gene: TRBJ2-3; abundance: NA; v_gene: TRBV2; d_gene: TRBD2; CDR3aa: CASQAGTSTDTQYF; CDR3nt: TGTGCCAGTCAAGCGGGAACTAGCACAGATACGCAGTATTTT
j_gene: TRBJ2-2; abundance: NA; v_gene: TRBV5-4; d_gene: TRBD1; CDR3aa: CASSSGGGAGELFF; CDR3nt: TGTGCCAGCAGCTCAGGGGGCGGGGCCGGGGAGCTGTTTTTT
j_gene: TRBJ2-1; abundance: NA; v_gene: TRBV27; d_gene: TRBD1; CDR3aa: CASSSGVGQGRVDEQFF; CDR3nt: TGTGCCAGCAGTTCAGGGGTGGGACAGGGAAGAGTCGATGAGCAGTTCTTC
j_gene: TRBJ1-1; abundance: NA; v_gene: TRBV10-3; d_gene: NA; CDR3aa: CAISESGQPMNTEAFF; CDR3nt: TGTGCCATCAGTGAGTCAGGACAGCCCATGAACACTGAAGCTTTCTTT
j_gene: TRBJ2-7; abundance: NA; v_gene: TRBV19; d_gene: TRBD1; CDR3aa: CASSNRPKRGGNAYEQYF; CDR3nt: TGTGCCAGTAGTAATAGGCCTAAGAGAGGGGGCAACGCCTACGAGCAGTACTTC
j_gene: TRBJ2-2; abundance: NA; v_gene: TRBV9; d_gene: TRBD1; CDR3aa: CASSAWDRASGELFF; CDR3nt: TGTGCCAGCAGCGCCTGGGACAGGGCCTCCGGGGAGCTGTTTTTT
j_gene: TRBJ2-6; abundance: NA; v_gene: TRBV4-2; d_gene: NA; CDR3aa: CASSQDEGAGANVLTF; CDR3nt: TGTGCCAGCAGCCAAGATGAGGGGGCTGGGGCCAACGTCCTGACTTTC
j_gene: TRBJ1-4; abundance: many; v_gene: TRBV30; d_gene: TRBD1; CDR3aa: CAWGGQGGKLFF; CDR3nt: TGTGCCTGGGGCGGACAGGGAGGAAAACTGTTTTTT
j_gene: TRBJ2-5; abundance: NA; v_gene: TRBV9; d_gene: NA; CDR3aa: CASSAYIFRGETQYF; CDR3nt: TGTGCCAGCAGCGCCTATATCTTCCGCGGGGAGACCCAGTACTTC
j_gene: TRBJ2-3; abundance: NA; v_gene: TRBV7-3; d_gene: TRBD2; CDR3aa: CASSLTGGFVDTQYF; CDR3nt: TGTGCCAGCAGCTTAACGGGAGGGTTTGTGGATACGCAGTATTTT
j_gene: TRBJ2-2; abundance: NA; v_gene: TRBV4-2; d_gene: NA; CDR3aa: CASSQGQGNTGELFF; CDR3nt: TGTGCCAGCAGCCAAGGGCAGGGGAACACCGGGGAGCTGTTTTTT
j_gene: TRBJ1-6; abundance: NA; v_gene: TRBV9; d_gene: TRBD1; CDR3aa: CASSVSSGTGDSPLHF; CDR3nt: TGTGCCAGCAGCGTAAGTAGTGGGACAGGGGATTCACCCCTCCACTTT
j_gene: TRBJ2-1; abundance: NA; v_gene: TRBV14; d_gene: TRBD2; CDR3aa: CASSQTLLAGGGNEQFF; CDR3nt: TGTGCCAGCAGCCAAACCTTACTAGCGGGAGGTGGGAATGAGCAGTTCTTC
j_gene: TRBJ2-7; abundance: NA; v_gene: TRBV6-5; d_gene: NA; CDR3aa: CASSYDLDSSYEQYF; CDR3nt: TGTGCCAGCAGTTACGACCTTGACAGTTCCTACGAGCAGTACTTC
j_gene: TRBJ1-5; abundance: NA; v_gene: TRBV29-1; d_gene: TRBD1; CDR3aa: CSVATGGTGGDQPQHF; CDR3nt: TGCAGCGTCGCAACGGGGGGGACAGGGGGCGATCAGCCCCAGCATTTT
j_gene: TRBJ2-7; abundance: NA; v_gene: TRBV5-1; d_gene: NA; CDR3aa: CASSLARGYEQYF; CDR3nt: TGCGCCAGCAGCTTGGCCCGGGGCTACGAGCAGTACTTC
j_gene: TRBJ1-1; abundance: NA; v_gene: TRBV2; d_gene: TRBD1; CDR3aa: CASTGQGRTEAFF; CDR3nt: TGTGCCAGCACAGGACAGGGGAGAACTGAAGCTTTCTTT
j_gene: TRBJ1-5; abundance: few; v_gene: TRBV28; d_gene: NA; CDR3aa: CASSPLVQISNQPQHF; CDR3nt: TGTGCCAGCAGTCCCCTCGTACAGATCAGCAATCAGCCCCAGCATTTT
j_gene: TRBJ2-7; abundance: NA; v_gene: TRBV6-1; d_gene: TRBD2; CDR3aa: CASRPGRGGYEQYF; CDR3nt: TGTGCCAGCAGGCCGGGCCGGGGGGGGTACGAGCAGTACTTC
j_gene: TRBJ2-7; abundance: NA; v_gene: TRBV6-6; d_gene: NA; CDR3aa: CASSYSGDSYEQYF; CDR3nt: TGTGCCAGCAGTTACTCAGGGGACTCCTACGAGCAGTACTTC
j_gene: TRBJ2-2; abundance: once; v_gene: TRBV9; d_gene: NA; CDR3aa: CASSSLDMANTGELFF; CDR3nt: TGTGCCAGCAGCTCACTAGATATGGCGAACACCGGGGAGCTGTTTTTT
j_gene: TRBJ2-2; abundance: NA; v_gene: TRBV6-5; d_gene: NA; CDR3aa: CASMAGRNTGELFF; CDR3nt: TGTGCCAGCATGGCGGGTAGGAACACCGGGGAGCTGTTTTTT
j_gene: TRBJ2-1; abundance: NA; v_gene: TRBV7-2; d_gene: TRBD2; CDR3aa: CASKPGLAGSNEQFF; CDR3nt: TGTGCCAGCAAACCCGGACTAGCGGGGAGTAATGAGCAGTTCTTC
j_gene: TRBJ1-2; abundance: NA; v_gene: TRBV2; d_gene: NA; CDR3aa: CASSEGLGGYGYTF; CDR3nt: TGTGCCAGCAGTGAAGGTTTGGGGGGCTATGGCTACACCTTC
j_gene: TRBJ1-1; abundance: NA; v_gene: TRBV5-1; d_gene: NA; CDR3aa: CASSLGVHQNTEAFF; CDR3nt: TGCGCCAGCAGCCTGGGTGTACACCAGAACACTGAAGCTTTCTTT
j_gene: TRBJ2-4; abundance: NA; v_gene: TRBV5-1; d_gene: TRBD1; CDR3aa: CASSPGTGNAGSRQYF; CDR3nt: TGCGCCAGCAGCCCCGGGACAGGGAACGCTGGTTCCCGCCAGTACTTC
j_gene: TRBJ2-3; abundance: NA; v_gene: TRBV5-1; d_gene: NA; CDR3aa: CASSFGEQGLGTQYF; CDR3nt: TGCGCCAGCAGCTTTGGGGAACAGGGTCTTGGTACGCAGTATTTT
j_gene: TRBJ2-3; abundance: few; v_gene: TRBV19; d_gene: TRBD2; CDR3aa: CASSRLAGAVDTQYF; CDR3nt: TGTGCCAGTAGTAGACTAGCGGGAGCCGTAGATACGCAGTATTTT
j_gene: TRBJ1-2; abundance: NA; v_gene: TRBV5-6; d_gene: NA; CDR3aa: CASSPGRANYGYTF; CDR3nt: TGTGCCAGCAGCCCGGGGAGAGCTAACTATGGCTACACCTTC
j_gene: TRBJ1-5; abundance: NA; v_gene: TRBV6-5; d_gene: TRBD1; CDR3aa: CARKTGGDSNQPQHF; CDR3nt: TGTGCCAGAAAGACAGGGGGCGATAGCAATCAGCCCCAGCATTTT
j_gene: TRBJ1-2; abundance: NA; v_gene: TRBV7-2; d_gene: TRBD1; CDR3aa: CASSLSSGQGAAYGYTF; CDR3nt: TGTGCCAGCAGCTTATCTTCGGGACAGGGGGCGGCGTATGGCTACACCTTC
j_gene: TRBJ2-1; abundance: NA; v_gene: TRBV19; d_gene: NA; CDR3aa: CASTTRGSIYNEQFF; CDR3nt: TGTGCCAGCACCACTAGGGGGTCAATCTACAATGAGCAGTTCTTC
j_gene: TRBJ1-2; abundance: NA; v_gene: TRBV4-1; d_gene: TRBD1; CDR3aa: CASSFDRVVYGYTF; CDR3nt: TGCGCCAGCAGCTTTGACAGGGTGGTGTATGGCTACACCTTC
j_gene: TRBJ2-7; abundance: few; v_gene: TRBV19; d_gene: NA; CDR3aa: CASSLTGFGTEQYF; CDR3nt: TGTGCCAGTAGTCTGACAGGTTTTGGGACCGAGCAGTACTTC
j_gene: TRBJ2-7; abundance: NA; v_gene: TRBV5-8; d_gene: NA; CDR3aa: CASSLERGKQYF; CDR3nt: TGTGCCAGCAGCTTGGAGAGAGGGAAGCAGTACTTC
j_gene: TRBJ2-3; abundance: NA; v_gene: TRBV7-2; d_gene: TRBD2; CDR3aa: CASSLASGGPRDTQYF; CDR3nt: TGTGCCAGCAGCTTAGCTAGCGGGGGGCCCCGTGATACGCAGTATTTT